One and the same sample provided the 21 T cell receptor beta chains below, sequenced in a study of blood T cell repertoires in COVID-19. Profiling relied on immunoSEQ multiplex PCR, and the TCRdb table lists in-frame clones only, not all of them. The data show fewer than 30,000 clones, about 85% seen once. Sequencing input: peripheral blood. The receptors stem from a human donor in a cohort sampled during active COVID-19.

V and J are TRBV5-1 and TRBJ2-7; 7 bases map to TRBD1. Germline V gene sequence: CDR1 SGHRS, CDR2 YFSETQ. The V gene end was trimmed by 1 base and the J gene end by 4 bases; junction bases not matched to a gene: 5. This CDR3 spans 14 amino acids. The CDR3 is CASSLRGGGYEQYF. The CDR3 DNA reads TGCGCCAGCAGCTTGAGAGGGGGCGGGTACGAGCAGTACTTC.

The rearrangement uses TRBV9 and TRBJ2-5; TRBD2 aligns across 16 bases. The CDR3 is made up of 16 amino acids. V shed 2 bases, J shed 5 bases, and the junction held 3 bases outside the gene matches. Germline values: CDR1 SGDLS, CDR2 YYNGEE. Here the CDR3 reads CASSVGTSGGAETQYF. CDR3 nucleotides: TGTGCCAGCAGCGTTGGGACTAGCGGGGGGGCGGAGACCCAGTACTTC. The complete variable domain, with remaining parts taken from reference TRBV9 and TRBJ2-5, reads DSGVTQTPKHLITATGQRVTLRCSPRSGDLSVYWYQQSLDQGLQFLIQYYNGEERAKGNILERFSAQQFPDLHSELNLSSLELGDSALYFCASSVGTSGGAETQYFGPGTRLLVL.

The CDR3 protein is CASSHRALGSYEQYF. The DNA of the CDR3 is TGTGCCAGCAGTCACAGGGCCCTAGGATCCTACGAGCAGTACTTC. V gene TRBV6-2 or TRBV6-3 combines with J gene TRBJ2-7; D possibly corresponds to TRBD1 (6 bases). The CDR3 runs 15 residues. With 5 bases removed from V and 1 base from J, the gap between germline ends came to 15 bases. Germline V gene sequence: CDR1 MNHEY, CDR2 SVGEGT.

This clone has a single count. The rearrangement uses TRBV4-2 and TRBJ2-3, with TRBD1 as a possible D gene (6 bases). The ends were cut back, 0 bases at V and 2 bases at J, with 15 bases in the middle. This CDR3 region has 17 residues. From germline, CDR1 is LGHNA and CDR2 YNFKEQ. CDR3 in DNA: TGTGCCAGCAGCCAAGATCTTCCCAGGGGAGCCACAGATACGCAGTATTTT. Its translation: CASSQDLPRGATDTQYF.

This clone has a handful of counts. The chain couples TRBV7-9 to TRBJ1-6; D gene uncertain. V was trimmed by 7 bases and J by 0 bases, leaving 10 bases between them. The CDR3 totals 15 residues. Germline V gives CDR1 SEHNR, CDR2 FQNEAQ (reference sequence). CDR3 loop: CASNSGISYNSPLHF. CDR3 sequence (DNA): TGTGCCAGCAACTCGGGTATCTCCTATAATTCACCCCTCCACTTT.

The rearrangement links TRBV29-1 to TRBJ2-3, with 10 bases that match TRBD2. J was trimmed by 4 bases and V by 0 bases; bases with no gene match: 19. CDR3 size: 20 residues. Germline-derived CDR1 and CDR2 are SQVTM and ANQGSEA. The CDR3 loop reads CSVEDPVASGGVQTPDTQYF. CDR3 sequence (DNA): TGCAGCGTTGAAGATCCCGTAGCCAGCGGGGGGGTCCAGACTCCAGATACGCAGTATTTT.

V is TRBV5-1 and J is TRBJ1-2; 7 positions match TRBD1. The CDR3 length is 14 residues. CDR1 and CDR2 from the germline V gene are SGHRS and YFSETQ. With V trimmed by 2 bases and J by 8 bases, 9 bases remained unmatched. The DNA for the CDR3 is TGCGCCAGCAGCTTCTTACAGGGGCGGAGCGGCTACACCTTC. Translation gives CASSFLQGRSGYTF.

The rearrangement joins TRBV5-1 to TRBJ2-7; possible D gene TRBD1, 6 bases. The CDR3 has 13 residues. CDR1 and CDR2 from the germline V gene are SGHRS and YFSETQ. Trimming pared 7 bases from V and 4 bases from J, leaving 15 bases between. CDR3 DNA: TGCGCCAGCGCCGCCAGGGGATTTTACGAGCAGTACTTC. It yields the protein CASAARGFYEQYF.

The rearrangement joins TRBV7-2 to TRBJ2-1, with D tentatively TRBD2 (6 bases). Germline CDR1 SGHTA, CDR2 FQGNSA. Trimming left V 4 bases short and J 9 bases short, with 13 bases between. This CDR3 spans 13 amino acids. CDR3 DNA: TGTGCCAGCAGCTCCGGACTAAACGGTGAGCAGTTCTTC. This codes for CASSSGLNGEQFF.

This chain joins TRBV7-2 and TRBJ1-2; D gene unclear. The CDR3 loop spans 13 amino acids. Per the germline V gene, CDR1 is SGHTA and CDR2 is FQGNSA. Trimming removed 1 base at V and 8 bases at J, with 11 bases between. DNA of the CDR3: TGTGCCAGCAGCTTAGACGGGATGAGGGGCTACACCTTC. It codes for CASSLDGMRGYTF. The complete variable domain, with remaining parts taken from reference TRBV7-2 and TRBJ1-2, reads GAGVSQSPSNKVTEKGKDVELRCDPISGHTALYWYRQSLGQGLEFLIYFQGNSAPDKSGLPSDRFSAERTGGSVSTLTIQRTQQEDSAVYLCASSLDGMRGYTFGSGTRLTVV.

V and J are TRBV28 and TRBJ2-3, with TRBD1 as a possible D gene (6 bases). This CDR3 spans 14 amino acids. Trimming removed 8 bases at V and 5 bases at J, with 17 bases between. Germline CDR1 is MDHEN and CDR2 is SYDVKM. The CDR3 DNA is TGTGCCAGCTCCACAGGGTGGGTAAAAGATACGCAGTATTTT. The encoded protein is CASSTGWVKDTQYF.

This chain links TRBV5-1 with TRBJ2-5; 9 positions match TRBD2. The trim removed 2 bases at V and 3 bases at J, leaving 8 bases unmatched. Germline V gene sequence: CDR1 SGHRS, CDR2 YFSETQ. The CDR3 length is 16 residues. This CDR3 reads CASSFVGAGGKETQYF. The CDR3 DNA reads as TGCGCCAGCAGCTTCGTAGGAGCGGGGGGTAAAGAGACCCAGTACTTC.

The chain links TRBV6-4 to TRBJ2-3; tentative D call: TRBD1 (6 bases). CDR1 is MRHNA, CDR2 SNTAGT, per germline. Between the trimmed V and J ends, which lost 3 bases and 10 bases, there was a span of 17 bases. There are 14 residues in the CDR3. The CDR3 DNA reads TGTGCCAGCAGTGAGGGCTGGGGGCCCTTCGCGCAGTATTTT. Its protein product is CASSEGWGPFAQYF.

The V and J genes are TRBV5-4 and TRBJ2-2; TRBD2 aligns across 8 bases. CDR3 length: 17 residues. The germline gives CDR1 SGHNT, CDR2 YYREEE (reference sequence). Trimming removed 4 bases from V and 3 bases from J; junction bases left unmatched: 11. The CDR3: CASSPPGTRGYTGELFF. The CDR3 nucleotides read TGTGCCAGCAGCCCTCCGGGGACTAGGGGGTACACCGGGGAGCTGTTTTTT.

V usage is TRBV27 and J usage is TRBJ1-3, with 7 bases lining up with TRBD1. Germline V CDR1 and CDR2: MNHEY, SMNVEV (reference sequence). V was clipped by 5 bases and J by 4 bases; unmatched bases: 14. The length of the CDR3 is 17 residues. The CDR3 bases are TGTGCCAGCAGTCCCCGGGCAGGGGGTTATTTAGGAAACACCATATATTTT. Amino acids: CASSPRAGGYLGNTIYF.

This chain connects TRBV7-6 to TRBJ2-5; a possible D gene is TRBD2 (6 bases). V lost 2 bases, J lost 3 bases, and 10 bases lay in between. The CDR3 covers 14 residues. Germline CDR1 and CDR2: SGHVS and FNYEAQ. The DNA for the CDR3 is TGTGCCAGCAGCTTAAGGAGGGAGGAAGAGACCCAGTACTTC. It encodes CASSLRREEETQYF.

The gene calls are TRBV18 and TRBJ1-6; D remains unclear. The V and J ends lost 6 bases and 9 bases respectively, with 9 bases between them. Germline V CDR1 and CDR2: KGHSH, LQKENI. CDR3 length: 12 amino acids. The CDR3 coding sequence is TGTGCCAGCTCGCTACGGGGTTCACCCCTCCACTTT. It is translated as CASSLRGSPLHF.

This sequence joins TRBV6-6 and TRBJ1-3; tentative D call: TRBD1 (6 bases). CDR3 size: 15 residues. CDR1 and CDR2 from the germline V gene are MNHNY and SVGAGI (reference sequence). V was shortened by 6 bases and J by 0 bases, with 12 bases between the two germline ends. In nucleotides, the CDR3 is TGTGCCAGCAGCGACGGACAGAACTCTGGAAACACCATATATTTT. Amino acids: CASSDGQNSGNTIYF.

The chain recombines TRBV11-3 with TRBJ1-2; D is perhaps TRBD1 (5 bases). This CDR3 is built from 14 residues. The V end lost 0 bases, the J end lost 8 bases, and 13 bases lay between the germline ends. Per the germline V gene, CDR1 is SGHNT and CDR2 is YENEEA. The CDR3: CASSLDPREGGYTF. The DNA of the CDR3 is TGTGCCAGCAGCTTAGACCCCAGGGAGGGCGGCTACACCTTC.

V and J are TRBV7-3 and TRBJ2-1; 14 nucleotides line up with TRBD2. CDR3 size: 17 residues. Germline V CDR1 and CDR2: SGHTA, FQGTGA. Unmatched junction bases numbered 5, after V lost 4 bases and J lost 3 bases. The CDR3 sequence is CASSSRLAGGNYNEQFF. The CDR3 coding sequence is TGTGCCAGCAGCTCCAGACTAGCGGGGGGGAACTACAATGAGCAGTTCTTC.

The J gene is TRBJ2-7, the V gene TRBV28, with D possibly being TRBD1 (5 bases). In germline, CDR1 is MDHEN, CDR2 SYDVKM. The CDR3 totals 13 residues. Trimming shortened V by 6 bases and J by 2 bases, and 11 bases separated the two germline ends. The CDR3 DNA follows: TGTGCCAGCAGACGGCAGGGTACCTACGAGCAGTACTTC. It encodes CASRRQGTYEQYF.